Below, one TCR beta chain is given with its context. Its antigen is still unknown. Base qualities are not at hand, and no much larger clone is one base apart. What this sample's time point label stands for: cycle 4 day 1 (C4D1), after 6 weeks of nivolumab. Every trial patient had relapsed following autologous stem cell transplantation, and prior brentuximab vedotin exposure was what differed among cohorts A, B and C. The trial cohort comprised 56 patients with relapsed/refractory classical Hodgkin lymphoma whose best overall responses were complete response, partial response or progressive disease. Single-agent nivolumab was administered to trial patients in the multi-cohort phase II CheckMate 205 trial. Best overall response was determined by an independent review committee according to the 2007 International Working Group response criteria. Trial PBMCs were collected just before the start of nivolumab (C1D1) and during therapy at cycle 2 day 1 and cycle 4 day 1. After peripheral blood was drawn into 8 mL Vacutainer Cell Preparation Tubes, PBMCs were isolated by centrifugation and then cryopreserved.

The data were obtained in a study of PD-1 blockade in classical Hodgkin lymphoma (dated by TCRdb to 2018 to 2020). Regarding the study in general: Nivolumab dosing was 3 mg/kg intravenously every 2 weeks, continuing until either disease progression or unacceptable toxicity. The study used CyTOF and TCR beta sequencing to define a peripheral blood immune signature of response to PD-1 blockade in classical Hodgkin lymphoma. Here is what the overall study found, with its caveats: Newly diagnosed patients were reported to have lower baseline TCR diversity than healthy donors, and relapsed/refractory patients were reported to have lower baseline TCR diversity still. The study was limited to a single clinical trial cohort, and causes of repertoire differences, possibly disease activity or prior therapy, remained undefined. Lower diversity was seen in patients whose nivolumab began less than 1 year after ASCT, and these patients were left out of later analyses so that immune reconstitution would not confound the results. By C4D1, a significant rise was seen in CD4+ TCR diversity but not in CD8+ TCR diversity (p=0.0027 vs p=0.16), and the rise was most apparent among complete responders (p=0.02). Among trial patients, those achieving complete response had baseline diversity similar to that of newly diagnosed patients, while diversity was significantly lower in partial responders and progressors.

The Qiagen DNeasy kit was used to extract genomic DNA both from unsorted PBMCs and from the negatively selected CD4+ and CD8+ fractions. TCR beta CDR3 regions were amplified by immunoSEQ multiplex PCR using primers annealing to V and J segments. A synthetic immune receptor repertoire was used to minimize amplification bias, and remaining bias was computationally removed after sequencing. As for the original processing: Custom Python scripts were used to quantify repertoire diversity as the Shannon entropy index. The unsorted, CD4+ and CD8+ repertoires were each analyzed separately, with the exception of combined analyses, where CD4+ and CD8+ sequences were merged in silico. Clonal expansion was defined as at least a 2-fold frequency increase after treatment relative to C1D1, with a pseudocount of 0.5 for undetected baseline clones. Clones with 0 or 1 copy at C1D1 were defined as singleton clones, while clones with 2 or more copies were defined as non-singleton clones. By matching protein sequences in sorted samples from the same patient, clones expanded in unsorted samples were annotated as CD4+, CD8+ or unknown. Diversity changes from C1D1 to C4D1 were tested in paired samples using Wilcoxon tests. As stored in TCRdb, this immuneACCESS dataset retains in-frame rearrangements with V and J assigned. A fraction of the clones does not appear; measured against another copy, unresolved V genes explain less than half of the discrepancy, and the remainder lacks a known reason. The D gene and trimming were derived from the DNA, and the V and J assignments and clone size from that table. Here the sample has about 46,000 clones; around four fifths occur a single time. 12% of the sample comes from the top ten.

There are 13 amino acids in the CDR3, from cysteine to phenylalanine inclusive. Solely the CDR3 DNA is kept, with 39 bases framed from the first base. Via the germline V gene, CDR1 is SGHRS and CDR2 YFSETQ. Ends trimmed: V by 4 bases, J by 6 bases; bases unmatched to a gene: 4. Sequencing was performed on peripheral blood mononuclear cells (PBMCs), taken before the fourth cycle of nivolumab. This chain is built from TRBV5-1 and TRBJ2-7; TRBD2 lines up with 10 middle nucleotides. The receptor's source is a human donor with classical Hodgkin lymphoma. The CDR3 protein is CASSPSGSPEQYF. The DNA sequence follows: TGCGCCAGCAGCCCTAGCGGGAGCCCCGAGCAGTACTTC.